This is a list of T cell receptor beta chains from one sample in a study of cytomegalovirus exposure and HLA in healthy donors. Some clones are missing from TCRdb's copy, which holds only in-frame ones; the method was immunoSEQ multiplex PCR. The table lists roughly 200,000 clones, 9.5% of them singletons. Sequenced input: PBMCs. The receptors derive from a woman aged 25 to 39 in good health and CMV-seropositive. Each CDR3 is given with its conserved first and last residue. The D gene is left open where the match is weak. Not all rows give a size; the values are once, few, many and, for expanded clones, a class.

size: few
V: TRBV27
J: TRBJ1-2
D: NA
CDR3: CASKNAGSSYGYTF
DNA: TGTGCCAGCAAAAACGCGGGGTCCTCCTATGGCTACACCTTC

size: few
V: TRBV7-9
J: TRBJ2-1
D: NA
CDR3: CASTPQGSLEQFF
DNA: TGTGCCTCCACGCCCCAGGGGTCCCTTGAGCAGTTCTTC

size: NA
V: TRBV19
J: TRBJ2-3
D: TRBD1
CDR3: CASRRGQGFTDTQYF
DNA: TGTGCCAGTAGGCGCGGACAGGGGTTCACAGATACGCAGTATTTT

size: few
V: TRBV27
J: TRBJ2-7
D: TRBD2
CDR3: CASRLAGFPYEQYF
DNA: TGTGCCAGCAGATTAGCGGGATTCCCCTACGAGCAGTACTTC

size: few
V: TRBV5-1
J: TRBJ2-2
D: NA
CDR3: CASSLAGGSLNTGELFF
DNA: TGCGCCAGCAGCTTGGCGGGGGGCTCGTTAAACACCGGGGAGCTGTTTTTT

size: few
V: TRBV9
J: TRBJ1-2
D: NA
CDR3: CASSVTGSYGYTF
DNA: TGTGCCAGCAGCGTGACGGGGAGCTATGGCTACACCTTC

size: NA
V: TRBV20-1
J: TRBJ2-7
D: NA
CDR3: CSASRQYEQYF
DNA: TGCAGTGCGAGTCGACAGTACGAGCAGTACTTC

size: few
V: TRBV30
J: TRBJ1-1
D: NA
CDR3: CAWANQGYTEAFF
DNA: TGTGCCTGGGCAAACCAGGGCTACACTGAAGCTTTCTTT

size: few
V: TRBV5-1
J: TRBJ2-7
D: TRBD1
CDR3: CASSWDSRYEQYF
DNA: TGCGCCAGCAGCTGGGACAGCCGCTACGAGCAGTACTTC

size: NA
V: TRBV7-6
J: TRBJ2-3
D: TRBD2
CDR3: CASSFYGRGADTQYF
DNA: TGTGCCAGCAGCTTCTACGGGAGGGGGGCAGATACGCAGTATTTT

size: few
V: TRBV7-9
J: TRBJ1-2
D: NA
CDR3: CASSFPGVQIGGYTF
DNA: TGTGCCAGCAGCTTTCCAGGGGTGCAAATAGGAGGCTACACCTTC

size: few
V: TRBV19
J: TRBJ2-3
D: NA
CDR3: CASREGGFTDTQYF
DNA: TGTGCCAGTAGGGAGGGGGGGTTCACAGATACGCAGTATTTT

size: few
V: TRBV5-1
J: TRBJ2-3
D: NA
CDR3: CASSADSTDTQYF
DNA: TGCGCCAGCAGCGCTGACTCAACAGATACGCAGTATTTT

size: NA
V: TRBV25-1
J: TRBJ2-2
D: NA
CDR3: CASSVAGAGELFF
DNA: TGTGCCAGCAGTGTCGCCGGGGCCGGGGAGCTGTTTTTT

size: NA
V: TRBV9
J: TRBJ2-6
D: NA
CDR3: CASSVAARGANVLTF
DNA: TGTGCCAGCAGCGTAGCGGCGAGGGGGGCCAACGTCCTGACTTTC

size: NA
V: TRBV7-8
J: TRBJ1-1
D: NA
CDR3: CASSRSGYTEAFF
DNA: TGTGCCAGCAGCCGCTCGGGTTACACTGAAGCTTTCTTT

size: few
V: TRBV30
J: TRBJ1-3
D: TRBD1
CDR3: CAWSVQGGSGNTIYF
DNA: TGTGCCTGGAGTGTACAGGGGGGCTCTGGAAACACCATATATTTT

size: NA
V: TRBV6-6
J: TRBJ2-2
D: NA
CDR3: CASTLPGSTGELFF
DNA: TGTGCCAGCACCCTACCCGGGAGCACCGGGGAGCTGTTTTTT

size: NA
V: TRBV6-5
J: TRBJ2-1
D: TRBD1
CDR3: CASSLDRGRDNEQFF
DNA: TGTGCCAGCAGTCTGGACAGGGGGAGAGACAATGAGCAGTTCTTC

size: many
V: TRBV12-5
J: TRBJ2-1
D: TRBD2
CDR3: CASGLVSGRANEQFF
DNA: TGTGCTAGTGGTTTGGTATCTGGGAGGGCCAATGAGCAGTTCTTC

size: NA
V: TRBV20-1
J: TRBJ2-3
D: TRBD2
CDR3: CSALAGDTQYF
DNA: TGCAGTGCTCTAGCGGGAGATACGCAGTATTTT

size: few
V: TRBV11-2
J: TRBJ2-7
D: NA
CDR3: CASSLMTAQSYEQYF
DNA: TGTGCCAGCAGCTTGATGACAGCGCAATCCTACGAGCAGTACTTC

size: NA
V: TRBV7-3
J: TRBJ2-2
D: TRBD2
CDR3: CASSPSGSETGELFF
DNA: TGTGCCAGCAGCCCTAGCGGGAGCGAGACCGGGGAGCTGTTTTTT

size: few
V: TRBV7-8
J: TRBJ2-1
D: TRBD2
CDR3: CASSTRTSGRANEQFF
DNA: TGTGCCAGCAGCACTAGGACTAGCGGGAGGGCGAATGAGCAGTTCTTC

size: NA
V: TRBV25-1
J: TRBJ2-7
D: TRBD2
CDR3: CASSEYRGSGSDEQYF
DNA: TGTGCCAGCAGTGAATATCGGGGTAGCGGGAGCGACGAGCAGTACTTC

size: few
V: TRBV4-1
J: TRBJ1-2
D: TRBD1
CDR3: CASSQAPGQFYGYTF
DNA: TGCGCCAGCAGCCAAGCCCCGGGACAGTTTTATGGCTACACCTTC

size: few
V: TRBV19
J: TRBJ2-7
D: NA
CDR3: CASSIATTTREQYF
DNA: TGTGCCAGTAGTATAGCCACCACGACGAGGGAGCAGTACTTC

size: NA
V: TRBV9
J: TRBJ2-7
D: TRBD2
CDR3: CASSAGGSPYEQYF
DNA: TGTGCCAGCAGCGCCGGCGGGAGTCCCTACGAGCAGTACTTC

size: few
V: TRBV7-2
J: TRBJ2-2
D: TRBD2
CDR3: CASSFRLAVNTGELFF
DNA: TGTGCCAGCAGCTTTAGGCTAGCGGTGAACACCGGGGAGCTGTTTTTT

size: few
V: TRBV4-2
J: TRBJ1-5
D: NA
CDR3: CASSQGWTEGFQPQHF
DNA: TGTGCCAGCAGCCAAGGGTGGACAGAAGGGTTTCAGCCCCAGCATTTT

size: few
V: TRBV6-6
J: TRBJ1-1
D: NA
CDR3: CASSQSVGHSGAEAFF
DNA: TGTGCCAGCAGCCAATCGGTCGGACACTCTGGGGCTGAAGCTTTCTTT

size: few
V: TRBV10-3
J: TRBJ1-2
D: TRBD1
CDR3: CAIRAGTGTTPNYGYTF
DNA: TGTGCCATCAGGGCCGGGACAGGGACAACCCCTAACTATGGCTACACCTTC

size: NA
V: TRBV5-4
J: TRBJ2-7
D: NA
CDR3: CASSLVGRAYEQYF
DNA: TGTGCCAGCAGCTTGGTTGGCAGGGCCTACGAGCAGTACTTC

size: few
V: TRBV5-4
J: TRBJ2-5
D: TRBD2
CDR3: CASSFGGSWGETQYF
DNA: TGTGCCAGCAGCTTCGGCGGGAGTTGGGGAGAGACCCAGTACTTC

size: few
V: TRBV4-1
J: TRBJ1-5
D: NA
CDR3: CASSQRVTVSNQPQHF
DNA: TGCGCCAGCAGCCAGAGAGTGACAGTGAGCAATCAGCCCCAGCATTTT

size: few
V: TRBV29-1
J: TRBJ1-1
D: TRBD1
CDR3: CSVRTGPNLLAFF
DNA: TGCAGCGTCCGGACAGGACCGAATTTATTAGCTTTCTTT

size: NA
V: TRBV19
J: TRBJ2-7
D: TRBD1
CDR3: CASTTIAGQGALDEQYF
DNA: TGTGCCAGTACCACGATTGCGGGACAGGGGGCATTGGACGAGCAGTACTTC

size: few
V: TRBV4-1
J: TRBJ2-7
D: TRBD1
CDR3: CASSQPINRGSNYEQYF
DNA: TGCGCCAGCAGCCAACCCATAAACAGGGGTTCCAACTACGAGCAGTACTTC

size: NA
V: TRBV10-2
J: TRBJ2-2
D: TRBD2
CDR3: CASSFWGGTIGTGELFF
DNA: TGCGCCAGCAGTTTCTGGGGGGGTACAATCGGCACCGGGGAGCTGTTTTTT

size: few
V: TRBV10-3
J: TRBJ2-7
D: TRBD1
CDR3: CAISAGQGAYEQYF
DNA: TGTGCCATCAGTGCGGGGCAGGGGGCCTACGAGCAGTACTTC

size: NA
V: TRBV5-1
J: TRBJ2-1
D: TRBD2
CDR3: CASTHLAGDHNEQFF
DNA: TGCGCCAGCACCCATTTAGCGGGAGACCACAATGAGCAGTTCTTC

size: few
V: TRBV30
J: TRBJ1-5
D: NA
CDR3: CAWSIGQGSNQPQHF
DNA: TGTGCCTGGAGTATCGGTCAGGGTAGCAATCAGCCCCAGCATTTT

size: few
V: TRBV5-1
J: TRBJ2-1
D: TRBD2
CDR3: CASSSGTSGRTFYNEQFF
DNA: TGCGCCAGCAGCTCGGGGACTAGCGGGAGAACATTTTACAATGAGCAGTTCTTC

size: few
V: TRBV7-2
J: TRBJ2-7
D: NA
CDR3: CASSLQVGPPRREQYF
DNA: TGTGCCAGCAGCTTGCAGGTCGGGCCACCAAGGAGGGAGCAGTACTTC

size: few
V: TRBV29-1
J: TRBJ1-4
D: NA
CDR3: CSVEDYKKLFF
DNA: TGCAGCGTTGAAGATTATAAAAAACTGTTTTTT